What follows are 22 T cell receptor beta chains derived from one specimen sequenced in a study of blood T cell repertoires in COVID-19. Method: immunoSEQ multiplex PCR; TCRdb's copy keeps in-frame clones and lacks some. The table lists about 350,000 clones, roughly 90% of them singletons. The specimen was peripheral blood. These receptors were taken from a woman aged 55-75 years with COVID-19, enrolled during active disease.

The chain carries TRBV18 and TRBJ2-7; 8 bases line up with TRBD1. The CDR3 covers 14 residues. Germline CDR1 and CDR2: KGHSH and LQKENI. J gave up 2 bases and V 3 bases, and 3 bases lay outside the gene matches. CDR3 in DNA: TGTGCCAGCTCACCGACAGGGGCCGCCTACGAGCAGTACTTC. As protein: CASSPTGAAYEQYF.

The chain links TRBV9 to TRBJ1-4, with TRBD1 matching over 9 bases. This CDR3 region has 15 residues. The V segment lost 5 bases and the J segment 8 bases; nucleotides outside the gene matches: 10. Germline V gene sequence: CDR1 SGDLS, CDR2 YYNGEE. CDR3 in DNA: TGTGCCAGCAGTGCGACAGGGGGTAGGAACGAAAAACTGTTTTTT. Protein product: CASSATGGRNEKLFF.

The V and J genes are TRBV7-2 and TRBJ2-1, with 13 bases aligning to TRBD2. J was trimmed by 6 bases and V by 1 base; bases with no gene match: 3. CDR1 is SGHTA, CDR2 FQGNSA, per germline. CDR3 length: 16 residues. The CDR3 nucleotides read TGTGCCAGCAGCTTAGTTACTAGCGGGGGGGTCAATGAGCAGTTCTTC. This encodes CASSLVTSGGVNEQFF.

The chain has TRBV2 and TRBJ1-2; TRBD1 matches 7 bases. CDR1 is SNHLY and CDR2 is FYNNEI in the germline V gene. This CDR3 spans 13 amino acids. The V segment lost 2 bases and the J segment 8 bases; nucleotides outside the gene matches: 5. The CDR3 sequence is CASSEQGVRGYTF. CDR3 in DNA: TGTGCCAGCAGTGAACAGGGGGTTAGGGGCTACACCTTC.

The chain recombines TRBV14 with TRBJ1-1; TRBD1 agrees at 10 bases. The CDR3 runs 13 residues. J was trimmed by 3 bases and V by 6 bases; bases with no gene match: 1. The germline gives CDR1 SGHDN, CDR2 FVKESK. The CDR3 is CASRGQGYTEAFF. CDR3 bases: TGTGCCAGCAGGGGACAGGGGTACACTGAAGCTTTCTTT.

Concerning this clone itself: With a much larger clone just one base away, this may be a read error. This CDR3 is also generated by other DNA sequences in the sample. This chain connects TRBV11-2 to TRBJ1-1; D is uncertain. The CDR3 is made up of 12 amino acids. CDR1 is SGHAT, CDR2 FQNNGV, per germline. Between the trimmed V and J ends, which lost 3 bases and 1 base, there was a span of 3 bases. The CDR3 sequence is CASSFGNTEAFF. CDR3 sequence (DNA): TGTGCCAGCAGCTTCGGGAACACTGAAGCTTTCTTT. Drawing the rest from reference TRBV11-2 and TRBJ1-1, the complete variable domain is EAGVAQSPRYKIIEKRQSVAFWCNPISGHATLYWYQQILGQGPKLLIQFQNNGVVDDSQLPKDRFSAERLKGVDSTLKIQPAKLEDSAVYLCASSFGNTEAFFGQGTRLTVV.

This chain connects TRBV29-1 to TRBJ2-5; no clear D gene. In germline, CDR1 is SQVTM, CDR2 ANQGSEA. Trimming took off 0 bases at V and 0 bases at J, with 5 bases between the two ends. The length of the CDR3 is 13 residues. The CDR3 region is CSVEDSDQETQYF. The CDR3 DNA reads as TGCAGCGTTGAAGATTCGGACCAAGAGACCCAGTACTTC. Based on the CDR3 plus reference TRBV29-1 and TRBJ2-5, the full variable domain is SAVISQKPSRDICQRGTSLTIQCQVDSQVTMMFWYRQQPGQSLTLIATANQGSEATYESGFVIDKFPISRPNLTFSTLTVSNMSPEDSSIYLCSVEDSDQETQYFGPGTRLLVL.

This chain joins TRBV2 and TRBJ2-5; 12 bases are shared with TRBD2. V gave up 7 bases and J gave up 4 bases; unmatched junction bases: 10. Per germline, CDR1 SNHLY and CDR2 FYNNEI. The length of the CDR3 is 16 residues. The CDR3 region is CASKRLAGVPGETQYF. The CDR3, as DNA: TGTGCCAGCAAGAGACTAGCGGGGGTCCCGGGAGAGACCCAGTACTTC.

The rearrangement uses TRBV29-1 and TRBJ2-2, with a possible D match to TRBD1 (6 bases). Trimming removed 6 bases at V and 5 bases at J, with 13 bases between. The CDR3 covers 13 residues. In germline, CDR1 is SQVTM, CDR2 ANQGSEA. The CDR3 is CSVRTGSTGELFF. CDR3 in DNA: TGCAGCGTCCGCACAGGGTCGACCGGGGAGCTGTTTTTT.

This chain connects TRBV7-6 to TRBJ1-5; D call uncertain. The germline V gene has CDR1 SGHVS and CDR2 FNYEAQ. V was cut by 6 bases and J by 4 bases, with 25 bases left in between. The CDR3 runs 18 residues. CDR3 DNA: TGTGCCAGCAGGCTCAAGGATAATCAGTGGCCGGGGAATCAGCCCCAGCATTTT. Amino acid sequence: CASRLKDNQWPGNQPQHF.

J is TRBJ1-6 and V is TRBV6-6; tentative D call: TRBD1 (6 bases). CDR1 is MNHNY and CDR2 is SVGAGI in the germline V gene (reference sequence). The V end was cut by 5 bases, the J end by 6 bases, with 14 bases between. This CDR3 is 15 amino acids long. The CDR3 here is CASSGGLGGNSPLHF. CDR3 DNA: TGTGCCAGCAGTGGGGGCCTAGGGGGTAATTCACCCCTCCACTTT.

This clone appeared a single time. Additional DNA sequences in this sample encode the identical CDR3. The V call is TRBV19, the J call TRBJ1-1; tentative D call: TRBD1 (5 bases). The V end was cut by 6 bases, the J end by 2 bases, with 7 bases between. The CDR3 loop spans 12 amino acids. From germline, CDR1 is LNHDA and CDR2 SQIVND (reference sequence). Here the CDR3 DNA reads TGTGCCAGTAGGGGGGGAAACACTGAAGCTTTCTTT. Translation gives CASRGGNTEAFF.

The chain recombines TRBV5-1 with TRBJ2-1, with TRBD2 identical over 8 bases. V dropped 4 bases and J dropped 4; count of bases not matched to a gene: 7. CDR3 length equals 15 residues. CDR1 is SGHRS, CDR2 YFSETQ, per germline. The DNA of the CDR3 is TGCGCCAGCAGCCATCGGGGGGGCCAATACAATGAGCAGTTCTTC. Its protein is CASSHRGGQYNEQFF.

The gene calls are TRBV15 and TRBJ1-2; D not resolved. Trimming left V 0 bases short and J 4 bases short, with 9 bases between. The CDR3 covers 14 residues. Germline assignment: CDR1 LNHNV and CDR2 YYDKDF (reference sequence). CDR3 coding DNA: TGTGCCACCAGCAGAGATCGGGGTAGCTATGGCTACACCTTC. Translated, it gives CATSRDRGSYGYTF.

This chain uses TRBV7-3 with TRBJ2-1; 11 nucleotides line up with TRBD2. Trimming took 2 bases from V and 5 from J; bases not matched to a gene: 11. This CDR3 region has 18 residues. Germline V lookup: CDR1 SGHTA, CDR2 FQGTGA. Here the CDR3 reads CASSLRVLAGGGNNEQFF. The CDR3 nucleotides read TGTGCCAGCAGCTTACGGGTGCTAGCGGGGGGCGGAAACAATGAGCAGTTCTTC.

The rearrangement joins TRBV19 to TRBJ2-3, with 8 nucleotides matching TRBD2. Germline assignment: CDR1 LNHDA and CDR2 SQIVND (reference sequence). This CDR3 has 15 amino acids. The ends lost 4 bases at V and 4 bases at J; junction bases unmatched: 7. The CDR3 DNA reads TGTGCCAGTAGTAGCCTAGCGGGCGGGGCAGATACGCAGTATTTT. Translation: CASSSLAGGADTQYF. Full variable domain (missing parts from reference TRBV19 and TRBJ2-3): DGGITQSPKYLFRKEGQNVTLSCEQNLNHDAMYWYRQDPGQGLRLIYYSQIVNDFQKGDIAEGYSVSREKKESFPLTVTSAQKNPTAFYLCASSSLAGGADTQYFGPGTRLTVL.

The CDR3 DNA reads as TGTGCCAGCAGTTTCGGACAGGGAGTCTATGGCTACACCTTC. Translating gives CASSFGQGVYGYTF. The chain joins TRBV6-5 to TRBJ1-2; 8 nucleotides match TRBD1. The length of the CDR3 is 14 residues. Germline V gives CDR1 MNHEY, CDR2 SVGAGI. V gave up 4 bases and J gave up 4 bases; unmatched junction bases: 5.

The chain is built from TRBV18 and TRBJ1-5, with 10 bases lining up with TRBD1. CDR1 is KGHSH and CDR2 is LQKENI in the germline V gene. The CDR3 length is 16 residues. The trim removed 6 bases at V and 2 bases at J, leaving 7 bases unmatched. Here the CDR3 DNA reads TGTGCCAGCTCCCCCACCGGGACAGGGGGCAATCAGCCCCAGCATTTT. Encoded protein: CASSPTGTGGNQPQHF.

V and J are TRBV2 and TRBJ2-7; no clear D. The V and J ends lost 2 bases and 0 bases respectively, with 11 bases between them. Germline V gives CDR1 SNHLY, CDR2 FYNNEI. The CDR3 has 15 residues. CDR3 amino acids: CASSENGPISYEQYF. In DNA form, the CDR3 reads TGTGCCAGCAGTGAAAATGGGCCCATCTCCTACGAGCAGTACTTC.

This clone was detected a few times. This sequence joins TRBV4-2 and TRBJ1-6; D call uncertain. This CDR3 has 15 residues. Germline CDR1 reads LGHNA; CDR2 reads YNFKEQ. V was shortened by 1 base and J by 5 bases, with 9 bases between the two germline ends. CDR3 in amino acids: CASSQVEGDNSPLHF. The DNA of the CDR3 is TGTGCCAGCAGCCAAGTTGAGGGAGATAATTCACCCCTCCACTTT.

The chain links TRBV2 to TRBJ1-1; no clear D. V was shortened by 6 bases and J by 12 bases, with 14 bases between the two germline ends. CDR1 and CDR2 from the germline V gene are SNHLY and FYNNEI. This CDR3 is 11 amino acids long. As DNA, the CDR3 is TGTGCCAGCAGCCCCCACAAATCCCCTTTCTTT. Amino acid sequence: CASSPHKSPFF.

The rearrangement links TRBV28 to TRBJ1-5, with 11 bases identical to TRBD1. The germline V gene encodes CDR1 MDHEN and CDR2 SYDVKM. The CDR3 covers 16 residues. J lost 5 bases, V lost 4 bases, and 7 bases had no gene match. This chain's CDR3 is CASSSSGQGAYQPQHF. The CDR3 DNA follows: TGTGCCAGCAGTTCCTCAGGACAGGGGGCGTATCAGCCCCAGCATTTT.